The rows below give T cell receptor beta chains drawn from one sample of a study of long-term antiretroviral therapy in people with HIV. TCRdb's copy holds only in-frame clones and misses some; the assay was immunoSEQ multiplex PCR. Of over 30,000 clones in the sample, 60% to 85% were seen once. This specimen consisted of unsorted PBMCs, obtained 2 years after starting antiretroviral therapy. Every receptor here comes from a woman aged 45-60 years with HIV. Each CDR3 is given with its conserved first and last residue. A D gene is named only where the DNA matches it firmly. Clone size is not always given. Where it is, it says once, few, many or a class for expanded clones.

abundance: .; v_gene: TRBV13; j_gene: TRBJ2-3; d_gene: .; CDR3nt: TGTGCCAGCAGCTTACGGGTCAGGGGAGCGTCAGATACGCAGTATTTT; CDR3aa: CASSLRVRGASDTQYF
abundance: .; v_gene: TRBV19; j_gene: TRBJ1-2; d_gene: TRBD1; CDR3nt: TGTGCCAGTAGTCCTGGGGGGACAGGGTACTATGGCTACACCTTC; CDR3aa: CASSPGGTGYYGYTF
abundance: .; v_gene: TRBV30; j_gene: TRBJ1-5; d_gene: .; CDR3nt: TGTGCCTGGAGTTGGGGCAATCAGCCCCAGCATTTT; CDR3aa: CAWSWGNQPQHF
abundance: few; v_gene: TRBV11-2; j_gene: TRBJ2-3; d_gene: .; CDR3nt: TGTGCCAGCAGCTTAGTACCCGCTGGCACAGATACGCAGTATTTT; CDR3aa: CASSLVPAGTDTQYF
abundance: .; v_gene: TRBV7-6; j_gene: TRBJ1-5; d_gene: .; CDR3nt: TGTGCCAGCAGCTTAAATCGGGATCAGCCCCAGCATTTT; CDR3aa: CASSLNRDQPQHF
abundance: .; v_gene: TRBV19; j_gene: TRBJ2-1; d_gene: TRBD2; CDR3nt: TGTGCCAGTAGTATGAGGGCTAGCGGGGTGAATGAGCAGTTCTTC; CDR3aa: CASSMRASGVNEQFF
abundance: .; v_gene: TRBV5-1; j_gene: TRBJ2-3; d_gene: TRBD2; CDR3nt: TGCGCCAGCAAGGGGACGGGGGGGTTGAGAACAGATACGCAGTATTTT; CDR3aa: CASKGTGGLRTDTQYF
abundance: few; v_gene: TRBV2; j_gene: TRBJ1-6; d_gene: TRBD1; CDR3nt: TGTGCCAGAGGGGAGGGACAGGTCTATTCACCCCTCCACTTT; CDR3aa: CARGEGQVYSPLHF
abundance: .; v_gene: TRBV7-3; j_gene: TRBJ1-6; d_gene: .; CDR3nt: TGTGCCAGCAGCCCGGGACCGAATTCACCCCTCCACTTT; CDR3aa: CASSPGPNSPLHF
abundance: .; v_gene: TRBV7-3; j_gene: TRBJ1-1; d_gene: .; CDR3nt: TGTGCCAGCAGCTCGGGACAGAACACTGAAGCTTTCTTT; CDR3aa: CASSSGQNTEAFF
abundance: .; v_gene: TRBV5-8; j_gene: TRBJ2-5; d_gene: .; CDR3nt: TGTGCCAGCAGCTTGGAGGGGAGACAAGAGACCCAGTACTTC; CDR3aa: CASSLEGRQETQYF
abundance: once; v_gene: TRBV9; j_gene: TRBJ1-3; d_gene: .; CDR3nt: TGTGCCAGCAGCGACGGCGGGGGTCCTGGAAACACCATATATTTT; CDR3aa: CASSDGGGPGNTIYF
abundance: few; v_gene: TRBV11-2; j_gene: TRBJ1-2; d_gene: .; CDR3nt: TGTGCCAGCAGTCCCTATGTTGGGGGTGGCTACACCTTC; CDR3aa: CASSPYVGGGYTF
abundance: .; v_gene: TRBV28; j_gene: TRBJ1-5; d_gene: TRBD1; CDR3nt: TGTGCCAGCAGTTCCCCGGGACAGTATAGCAATCAGCCCCAGCATTTT; CDR3aa: CASSSPGQYSNQPQHF
abundance: .; v_gene: TRBV6-5; j_gene: TRBJ2-1; d_gene: .; CDR3nt: TGTGCCAGCAGTTACTCGGGGGTCAATGAGCAGTTCTTC; CDR3aa: CASSYSGVNEQFF
abundance: .; v_gene: TRBV13; j_gene: TRBJ1-2; d_gene: TRBD1; CDR3nt: TGTGCCAGCAGCACAACAAGACAGGGAACTAACTATGGCTACACCTTC; CDR3aa: CASSTTRQGTNYGYTF
abundance: .; v_gene: TRBV2; j_gene: TRBJ1-5; d_gene: .; CDR3nt: TGTGCCAGCAGTGAAAGGATGAGGGACCAGCCCCAGCATTTT; CDR3aa: CASSERMRDQPQHF